This TCR beta chain was recorded in a study of cytomegalovirus exposure and HLA in healthy donors. Findings and limits, study-wide: The TCR clusters that emerged in the first cohort tended, a later analysis found, to co-occur in the roughly 120 validation repertoires. The study labeled approximately 150 TCR beta chains cytomegalovirus-associated.

This clone has a handful of counts. Antigen specificity is unknown. The CDR3 extends over 14 amino acids. Germline-derived CDR1 and CDR2 are GTSNPN and SVGIG (reference sequence). Trimming cost V 3 bases and J 0 bases; bases outside gene matches: 5. The donors were members of the validation cohort, which comprised about 120 subjects and was separate from the first cohort of roughly 700 subjects. TCRdb keeps only in-frame clones here, not all; method: immunoSEQ multiplex PCR. The sample lists around 300,000 clones, about 86% occurring once. The source is a woman aged 18-29 years in good health and CMV-seronegative. Sequenced input: PBMCs. V gene TRBV30 combines with J gene TRBJ2-7, with 7 nucleotides matching TRBD2. The CDR3 loop is CAWSWASGSYEQYF. CDR3 DNA: TGTGCCTGGAGCTGGGCTAGCGGCTCCTACGAGCAGTACTTC.